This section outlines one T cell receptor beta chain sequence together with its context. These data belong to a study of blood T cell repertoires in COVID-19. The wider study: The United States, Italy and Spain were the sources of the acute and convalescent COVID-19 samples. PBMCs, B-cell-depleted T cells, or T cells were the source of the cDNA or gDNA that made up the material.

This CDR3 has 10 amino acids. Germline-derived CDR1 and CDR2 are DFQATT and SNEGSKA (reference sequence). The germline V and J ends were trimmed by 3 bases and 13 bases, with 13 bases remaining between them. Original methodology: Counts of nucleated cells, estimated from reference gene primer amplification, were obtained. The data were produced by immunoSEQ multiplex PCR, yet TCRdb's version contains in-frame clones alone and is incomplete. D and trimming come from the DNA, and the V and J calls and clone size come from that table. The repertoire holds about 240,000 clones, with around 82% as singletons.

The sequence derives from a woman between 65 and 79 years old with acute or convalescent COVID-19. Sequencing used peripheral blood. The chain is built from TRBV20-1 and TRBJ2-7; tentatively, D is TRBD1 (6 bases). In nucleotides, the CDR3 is TGCAGTGCTAGTCCCGACAGGCCATACTTC. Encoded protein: CSASPDRPYF.